The TCR beta chain described here comes from a study of T-cell memory formation after mild COVID-19. Study-level findings and limits: Pre-infection memory already had some responding clones, implying cross-reactive memory joined. Nothing showed for sure that second-wave clones peaking on day 37 were SARS-CoV-2 specific.

TCRdb ran MiXCR on the 5' RACE reads and lists one entry per CDR3 protein. The data hold roughly 310,000 distinct CDR3 sequences, with approximately 16% observed a single time. Germline values: CDR1 SEHNR, CDR2 FQNEAQ (reference sequence). V was pared by 3 bases and J by 1 base, with 9 bases between. The CDR3 length is 15 residues. As to this clonotype: Its specificity is unknown.

This sequence originates from a man younger than 35 who had mild COVID-19 (a few samples of this study predate the infection). Cell type and time point are not known. The chain combines TRBV7-9 with TRBJ2-2; D is perhaps TRBD1 (6 bases). Sequences were obtained from PBMCs or a T cell subset sorted from them (not recorded which). DNA of the CDR3: TGTGCCAGCAGCTTTGCAGGGGAGAACACCGGGGAGCTGTTTTTT. Translation: CASSFAGENTGELFF.